The subject of this entry is one T cell receptor (beta chain). Different DNA sequences within this sample yield the same CDR3. From germline, CDR1 is SGHRS and CDR2 YFSETQ. Trimming took 3 bases from V and 0 from J, leaving 4 bases between them. The CDR3 has 12 amino acids. These data belong to a study of beta chain features in type 1 diabetes. Study context: Examination covered almost 110,000,000 sorted cells spanning all samples.

The sequenced template was cDNA made from the entire isolated RNA. Clones were sequenced by immunoSEQ multiplex PCR, and TCRdb holds only the in-frame ones, with some missing. This table holds more than 120,000 clones, more than 9% found once. V and J are TRBV5-1 and TRBJ2-7; the D is unclear. This TCR was sampled from a man between 18 and 29 years old in good health. The sequenced sample consisted of naive CD4+ T cells from blood. This CDR3 is CASSSSSYEQYF. Written as DNA, the CDR3 is TGCGCCAGCAGCTCCAGCTCCTACGAGCAGTACTTC.